The rows below give T cell receptor beta chains drawn from one sample of a study of blood T cell repertoires in COVID-19. The protocol was immunoSEQ multiplex PCR, while the TCRdb copy is restricted to in-frame clones and leaves out a portion. Among over 200,000 clones, more than 80% were seen once, and the ten largest hold around 9.2%. Sequences were obtained from PBMCs or T cells enriched from blood (not recorded which). Source of these receptors: a man in his forties who had recovered from COVID-19. CDR3s include the opening cysteine and the closing phenylalanine or tryptophan. D genes are given only for firm matches. Part of the rows lack a size; the others show once, few, many or a class for expanded clones.

d_call,clone_size,j_call,v_call,cdr3_aa,cdr3_nt
TRBD1,.,TRBJ1-2,TRBV6-5,CARGTDYGYTF,TGTGCCAGGGGGACAGACTATGGCTACACCTTC
TRBD2,.,TRBJ2-5,TRBV6-6,CASSLTSGQETQYF,TGTGCCAGCAGCCTTACTAGCGGACAAGAGACCCAGTACTTC
.,.,TRBJ2-5,TRBV29-1,CSAGQFQETQYF,TGCAGCGCTGGACAGTTCCAGGAGACCCAGTACTTC
TRBD1,.,TRBJ1-1,TRBV30,CAWRHRGTEAFF,TGTGCCTGGAGACACAGGGGGACTGAAGCTTTCTTT
.,.,TRBJ1-2,TRBV24-1,CATSTAGVGYGYTF,TGTGCCACCAGTACCGCGGGGGTTGGCTATGGCTACACCTTC
.,.,TRBJ1-1,TRBV15,CATSRDGVDVGAFF,TGTGCCACCAGCAGAGATGGAGTCGATGTTGGAGCTTTCTTT
.,.,TRBJ2-7,TRBV10-1,CASSSPRGTLDSYEQYF,TGCGCCAGCAGTTCCCCCCGGGGGACGTTAGATTCCTACGAGCAGTACTTC
TRBD1,.,TRBJ2-7,TRBV27,CASSLPGQGLKQYF,TGTGCCAGCAGTTTACCGGGACAGGGACTTAAGCAGTACTTC
TRBD1,.,TRBJ1-4,TRBV7-9,CASSPRTGTGKEKLFF,TGTGCCAGCAGCCCGCGGACCGGGACAGGGAAGGAAAAACTGTTTTTT
.,.,TRBJ2-1,TRBV3-1/TRBV3-2,CASSRGNEQFF,TGTGCCAGCAGCCGAGGGAATGAGCAGTTCTTC
TRBD2,once,TRBJ2-5,TRBV5-8,CASSRGTSGSSGETQYF,TGTGCCAGCAGTCGAGGGACTAGCGGGAGTAGTGGGGAGACCCAGTACTTC
.,.,TRBJ2-7,TRBV21-1,CASSIPAGSGVTYEQYF,TGTGCCAGCAGCATACCAGCGGGTAGCGGGGTGACCTACGAGCAGTACTTC
.,.,TRBJ2-3,TRBV6-5,CASSLGRPTDTQYF,TGTGCCAGCAGCTTGGGCCGTCCCACAGATACGCAGTATTTT
.,.,TRBJ2-2,TRBV7-9,CASSHTRGELFF,TGTGCCAGCAGCCATACTCGCGGGGAGCTGTTTTTT
.,few,TRBJ1-4,TRBV19,CASSPHSGTFSEKLFF,TGTGCCAGTAGTCCGCATTCCGGGACATTCTCCGAAAAACTGTTTTTT
.,.,TRBJ1-1,TRBV21-1,CASSKADRRNTEAFF,TGTGCCAGCAGCAAAGCAGACAGGAGGAACACTGAAGCTTTCTTT
.,few,TRBJ2-6,TRBV19,CASGTKSGANVLTF,TGTGCCAGTGGCACAAAGTCTGGGGCCAACGTCCTGACTTTC
.,.,TRBJ1-1,TRBV27,CASSNRVSDVEAFF,TGTGCCAGCAGTAACAGGGTGTCTGATGTTGAAGCTTTCTTT
.,.,TRBJ2-7,TRBV12-3/TRBV12-4,CASSPTGYEQYF,TGTGCCAGCAGTCCGACGGGATACGAGCAGTACTTC
.,once,TRBJ1-5,TRBV5-8,CASSLRGGNQPQHF,TGTGCCAGCAGCTTGCGGGGAGGGAATCAGCCCCAGCATTTT
.,.,TRBJ2-5,TRBV10-1,CASSDGGTQYF,TGCGCCAGCAGTGACGGAGGGACCCAGTACTTC
.,.,TRBJ1-3,TRBV3-1/TRBV3-2,CASSMDTSGNTIYF,TGTGCCAGCAGCATGGACACCTCTGGAAACACCATATATTTT
TRBD1,.,TRBJ1-2,TRBV5-1,CASSLSGTEDRGYTF,TGCGCCAGCAGCTTGAGTGGGACAGAAGACCGGGGCTACACCTTC
TRBD2,.,TRBJ2-3,TRBV27,CASSFYLAGVSDTQYF,TGTGCCAGCAGTTTCTACCTAGCGGGAGTTTCAGATACGCAGTATTTT
TRBD1,.,TRBJ2-7,TRBV5-1,CASSLVDRVYEQYF,TGCGCCAGCAGCCTAGTCGACAGGGTCTACGAGCAGTACTTC
TRBD1,.,TRBJ1-2,TRBV20-1,CSASTGQGIGYTF,TGCAGTGCTAGTACGGGACAGGGAATTGGCTACACCTTC
.,.,TRBJ1-1,TRBV19,CASSPSGLLKNTEAFF,TGTGCCAGTAGTCCGTCAGGGCTCCTGAAGAACACTGAAGCTTTCTTT
.,once,TRBJ1-1,TRBV30,CAWTLRGNWGKAEAFF,TGTGCCTGGACCCTAAGGGGGAACTGGGGGAAGGCTGAAGCTTTCTTT
.,.,TRBJ2-1,TRBV11-1,CASTPSQRWNEQFF,TGTGCCAGCACCCCGAGCCAGCGATGGAATGAGCAGTTCTTC
.,few,TRBJ2-3,TRBV15,CATSRAGPGTDTQYF,TGTGCCACCAGCAGAGCCGGTCCCGGCACAGATACGCAGTATTTT
TRBD1,.,TRBJ1-5,TRBV28,CASSRDRELEPQHF,TGTGCCAGCAGCCGCGACAGGGAGTTAGAGCCCCAGCATTTT
.,.,TRBJ1-2,TRBV28,CASSLTRGGYTF,TGTGCCAGCAGTTTAACCCGGGGAGGCTACACCTTC
.,.,TRBJ2-2,TRBV18,CASSPWTLEAFGELFF,TGTGCCAGCTCACCATGGACACTTGAAGCCTTCGGGGAGCTGTTTTTT
TRBD1,.,TRBJ1-2,TRBV7-8,CASSPMTSGGLNYGYTF,TGTGCCAGCAGCCCAATGACCTCAGGGGGCCTAAACTATGGCTACACCTTC
.,.,TRBJ1-1,TRBV29-1,CSVHGRRSVNTEAFF,TGCAGCGTTCACGGGAGAAGGTCAGTGAACACTGAAGCTTTCTTT
.,few,TRBJ2-5,TRBV7-9,CASSFSGNQETQYF,TGTGCCAGCAGCTTTTCGGGGAACCAAGAGACCCAGTACTTC
TRBD2,few,TRBJ2-7,TRBV19,CASSKAGTSGSYEQYF,TGTGCCAGTAGCAAAGCCGGGACTAGCGGTTCCTACGAGCAGTACTTC
.,.,TRBJ1-1,TRBV10-2,CASSEGQRTEAFF,TGCGCCAGCAGTGAGGGACAGAGGACTGAAGCTTTCTTT
TRBD1,.,TRBJ1-6,TRBV5-1,CASSLEGQKGSPLHF,TGCGCCAGCAGCCTGGAGGGACAGAAAGGTTCACCCCTCCACTTT
.,.,TRBJ1-1,TRBV15,CATNSPEGLTEAFF,TGTGCCACCAATTCACCCGAGGGCCTCACTGAAGCTTTCTTT
.,once,TRBJ2-1,TRBV10-3,CATRRSSGPGEQFF,TGTGCCACCCGGCGGAGTAGCGGCCCCGGTGAGCAGTTCTTC
.,many,TRBJ2-2,TRBV5-1,CASRTAGVNTGELFF,TGCGCCAGCAGAACGGCAGGGGTTAACACCGGGGAGCTGTTTTTT
.,.,TRBJ2-7,TRBV10-3,CAISEWFRGLPEQYF,TGTGCCATCAGTGAATGGTTTCGGGGTTTACCCGAGCAGTACTTC
.,.,TRBJ1-3,TRBV7-2,CASSPLRGSSSGNTIYF,TGTGCCAGCAGCCCCTTGCGGGGTAGTTCATCTGGAAACACCATATATTTT
.,.,TRBJ1-4,TRBV23-1,CASSHRDLAPQGDEKLFF,TGCGCCAGCAGTCATAGGGATCTCGCACCACAAGGGGATGAAAAACTGTTTTTT
.,.,TRBJ2-2,TRBV28,CASSPVGPGLFF,.
.,few,TRBJ1-3,TRBV5-1,CASSLEGRATGNTIYF,TGCGCCAGCAGCTTGGAAGGCAGGGCTACCGGAAACACCATATATTTT